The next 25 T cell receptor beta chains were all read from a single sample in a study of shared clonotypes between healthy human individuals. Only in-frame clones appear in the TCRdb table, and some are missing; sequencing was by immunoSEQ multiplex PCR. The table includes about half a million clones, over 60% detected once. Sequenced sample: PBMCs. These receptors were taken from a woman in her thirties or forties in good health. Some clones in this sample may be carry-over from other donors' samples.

The CDR3 bases are TGTGCCAGCAGCTTCCAGGGCCTGCCTGGAAACACCATATATTTT. This translates into CASSFQGLPGNTIYF. J is TRBJ1-3 and V is TRBV5-5; possibly TRBD1 for D (5 bases). The germline V gene encodes CDR1 SGHKS and CDR2 YYEKEE (reference sequence). CDR3 length: 15 amino acids. V was cut by 2 bases and J by 2 bases, with 11 bases left in between.

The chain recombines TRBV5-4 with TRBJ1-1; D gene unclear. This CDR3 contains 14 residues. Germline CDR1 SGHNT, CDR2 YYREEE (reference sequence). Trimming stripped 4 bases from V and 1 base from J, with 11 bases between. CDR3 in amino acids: CASSHLDRNTEAFF. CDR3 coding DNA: TGTGCCAGCAGCCATCTCGATAGGAACACTGAAGCTTTCTTT.

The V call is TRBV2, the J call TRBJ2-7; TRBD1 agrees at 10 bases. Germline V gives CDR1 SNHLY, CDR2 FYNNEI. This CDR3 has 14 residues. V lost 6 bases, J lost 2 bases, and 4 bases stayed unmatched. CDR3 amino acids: CASSPGQGAYEQYF. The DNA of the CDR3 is TGTGCCAGCAGCCCTGGACAGGGGGCCTACGAGCAGTACTTC.

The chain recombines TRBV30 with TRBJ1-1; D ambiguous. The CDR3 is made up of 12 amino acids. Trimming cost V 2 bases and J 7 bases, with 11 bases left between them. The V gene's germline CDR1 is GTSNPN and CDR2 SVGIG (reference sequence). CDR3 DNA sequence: TGTGCCTGGAGTAGGTTCCTGGGTGAAGCTTTCTTT. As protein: CAWSRFLGEAFF.

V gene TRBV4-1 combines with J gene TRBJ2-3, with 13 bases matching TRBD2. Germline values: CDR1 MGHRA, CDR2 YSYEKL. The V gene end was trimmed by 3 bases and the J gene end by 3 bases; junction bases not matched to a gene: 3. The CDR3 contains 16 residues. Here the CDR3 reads CASSQPGLAGTDTQYF. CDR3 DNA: TGCGCCAGCAGCCAGCCGGGACTAGCGGGGACAGATACGCAGTATTTT.

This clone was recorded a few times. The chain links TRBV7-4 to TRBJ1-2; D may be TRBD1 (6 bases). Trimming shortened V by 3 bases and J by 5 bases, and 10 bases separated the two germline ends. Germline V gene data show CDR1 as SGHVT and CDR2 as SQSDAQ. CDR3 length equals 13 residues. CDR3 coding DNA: TGTGCCAGCAGCTTCTGGACAGATTATGGCTACACCTTC. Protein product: CASSFWTDYGYTF.

In DNA, the CDR3 is TGTGCCACCTGGACAGGAACCTACGAGCAGTACTTC. Its translation is CATWTGTYEQYF. This chain connects TRBV28 to TRBJ2-7; 7 bases align to TRBD1. CDR1 MDHEN and CDR2 SYDVKM come from the germline V gene. This CDR3 comprises 12 residues. With V trimmed by 10 bases and J by 2 bases, 5 bases remained unmatched. Full variable domain (rest looked up from reference TRBV28 and TRBJ2-7): DVKVTQSSRYLVKRTGEKVFLECVQDMDHENMFWYRQDPGLGLRLIYFSYDVKMKEKGDIPEGYSVSREKKERFSLILESASTNQTSMYLCATWTGTYEQYFGPGTRLTVT.

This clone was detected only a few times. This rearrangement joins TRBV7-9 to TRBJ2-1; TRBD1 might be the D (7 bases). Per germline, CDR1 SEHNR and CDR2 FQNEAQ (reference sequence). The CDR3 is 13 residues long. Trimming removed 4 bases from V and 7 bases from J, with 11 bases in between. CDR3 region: CASSWSGGNEQFF. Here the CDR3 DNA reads TGTGCCAGCAGCTGGTCAGGGGGGAATGAGCAGTTCTTC.

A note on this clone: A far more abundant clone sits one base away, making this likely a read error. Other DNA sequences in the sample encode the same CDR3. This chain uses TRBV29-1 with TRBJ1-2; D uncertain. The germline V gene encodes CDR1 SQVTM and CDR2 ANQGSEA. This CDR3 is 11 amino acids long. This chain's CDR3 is CSESSNYGYTF. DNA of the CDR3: TGCAGCGAGTCCTCAAACTATGGTTACACCTTC.

The CDR3 DNA reads TGTGCCAGCAGGGCGGACGGAAGCTCTGGAAACACCATATATTTT. It translates to CASRADGSSGNTIYF. V gene TRBV27 combines with J gene TRBJ1-3; D is unclear. The CDR3 length is 15 residues. Germline CDR1 is MNHEY and CDR2 is SMNVEV (reference sequence). V was pared by 6 bases and J by 0 bases, with 12 bases between.

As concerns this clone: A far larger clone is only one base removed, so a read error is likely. In DNA form, the CDR3 reads TGTGCCAGCAGTGGAATCCGGGGTTGGTACGAGCAGTACTTC. Protein product: CASSGIRGWYEQYF. The chain couples TRBV2 to TRBJ2-7; tentatively, D is TRBD2 (5 bases). The CDR3 spans 14 residues. The germline gives CDR1 SNHLY, CDR2 FYNNEI. V dropped 4 bases and J dropped 4 bases, with 14 bases sitting between them.

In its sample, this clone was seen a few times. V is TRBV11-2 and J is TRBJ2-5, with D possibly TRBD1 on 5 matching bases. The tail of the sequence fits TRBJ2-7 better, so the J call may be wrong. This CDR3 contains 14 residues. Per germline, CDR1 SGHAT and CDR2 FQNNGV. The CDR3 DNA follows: TGTGCCAGCAGCTTAGGGCAGGGCCTTTACGAGCAGTACTTC. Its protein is CASSLGQGLYEQYF.

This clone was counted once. CDR3 amino acids: CASSGDGSSYEQYF. In DNA, the CDR3 is TGTGCCAGCAGTGGGGACGGGAGCTCCTACGAGCAGTACTTC. This rearrangement joins TRBV6-1 to TRBJ2-7, with D possibly being TRBD2 (6 bases). Germline V gene lookup returns CDR1 MNHNS and CDR2 SASEGT. V lost 4 bases and J 0 bases, leaving 10 bases between the germline ends. The CDR3 has 14 amino acids.

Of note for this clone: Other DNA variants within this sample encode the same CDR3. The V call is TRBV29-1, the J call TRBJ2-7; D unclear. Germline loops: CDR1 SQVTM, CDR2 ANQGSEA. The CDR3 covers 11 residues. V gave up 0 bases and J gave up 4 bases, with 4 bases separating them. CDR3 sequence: CSVEETYEQYF. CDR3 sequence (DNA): TGCAGCGTTGAAGAGACTTACGAGCAGTACTTC.

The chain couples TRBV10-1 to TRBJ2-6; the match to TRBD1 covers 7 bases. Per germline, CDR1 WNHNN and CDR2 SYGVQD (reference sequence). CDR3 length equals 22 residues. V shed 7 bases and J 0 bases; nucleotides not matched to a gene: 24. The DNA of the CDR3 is TGCGCCAGCAAAAGGGTAAAGGGGACAGATCCTGGTCTTCGCTCTGGGGCCAACGTCCTGACTTTC. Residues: CASKRVKGTDPGLRSGANVLTF.

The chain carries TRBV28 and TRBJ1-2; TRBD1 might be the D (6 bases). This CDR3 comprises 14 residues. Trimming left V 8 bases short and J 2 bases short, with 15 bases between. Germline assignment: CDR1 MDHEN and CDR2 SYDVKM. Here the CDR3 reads CASSPPGGNYGYTF. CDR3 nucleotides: TGTGCCAGCTCACCCCCGGGGGGCAACTATGGCTACACCTTC.

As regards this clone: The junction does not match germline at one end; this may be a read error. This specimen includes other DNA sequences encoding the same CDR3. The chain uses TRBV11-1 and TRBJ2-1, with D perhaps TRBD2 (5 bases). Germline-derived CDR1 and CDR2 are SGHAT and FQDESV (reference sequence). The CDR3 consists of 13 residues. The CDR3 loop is CASSLAVDNEQFF. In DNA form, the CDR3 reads TGTGCCAGCAGCCTAGCTGTTGACAATGAGCAGTTCTTC. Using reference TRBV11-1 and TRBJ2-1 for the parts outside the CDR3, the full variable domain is EAEVAQSPRYKITEKSQAVAFWCDPISGHATLYWYRQILGQGPELLVQFQDESVVDDSQLPKDRFSAERLKGVDSTLKIQPAELGDSAMYLCASSLAVDNEQFFGPGTRLTVL.

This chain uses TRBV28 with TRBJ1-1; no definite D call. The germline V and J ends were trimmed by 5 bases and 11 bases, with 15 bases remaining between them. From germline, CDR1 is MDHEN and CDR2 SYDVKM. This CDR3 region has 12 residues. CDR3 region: CASSQIPGWAFF. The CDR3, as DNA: TGTGCCAGCAGTCAAATCCCCGGGTGGGCTTTCTTT.

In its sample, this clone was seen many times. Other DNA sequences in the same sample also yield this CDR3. The chain's CDR3 is CAWRDLAGERDTQYF. The CDR3 DNA reads TGTGCCTGGAGGGACCTAGCGGGAGAAAGAGATACGCAGTATTTT. The chain couples TRBV30 to TRBJ2-3, with TRBD2 identical over 10 bases. CDR1 and CDR2 (germline): GTSNPN, SVGIG (reference sequence). V lost 3 bases and J lost 5; bases outside the gene matches: 8. The CDR3 has 15 amino acids.

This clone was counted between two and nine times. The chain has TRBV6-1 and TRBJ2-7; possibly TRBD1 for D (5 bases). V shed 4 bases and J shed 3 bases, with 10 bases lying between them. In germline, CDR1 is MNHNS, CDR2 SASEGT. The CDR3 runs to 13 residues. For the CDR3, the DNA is TGTGCCAGCAGTGTATCCAGGGACTACGAGCAGTACTTC. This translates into CASSVSRDYEQYF.

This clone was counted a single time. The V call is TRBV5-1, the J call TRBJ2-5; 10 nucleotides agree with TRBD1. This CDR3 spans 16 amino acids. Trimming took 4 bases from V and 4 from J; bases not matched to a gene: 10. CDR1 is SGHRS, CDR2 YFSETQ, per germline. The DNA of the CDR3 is TGCGCCAGCAGCCTACGGACAGGGGGTTTGGGAGAGACCCAGTACTTC. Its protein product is CASSLRTGGLGETQYF.

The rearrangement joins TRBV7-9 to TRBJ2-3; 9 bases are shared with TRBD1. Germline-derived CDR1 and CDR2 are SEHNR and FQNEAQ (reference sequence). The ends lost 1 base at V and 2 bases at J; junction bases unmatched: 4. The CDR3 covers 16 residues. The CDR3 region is CASSLGGTGLTDTQYF. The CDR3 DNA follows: TGTGCCAGCAGCTTAGGAGGGACAGGGCTCACAGATACGCAGTATTTT. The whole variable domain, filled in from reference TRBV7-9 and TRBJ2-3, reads DTGVSQNPRHKITKRGQNVTFRCDPISEHNRLYWYRQTLGQGPEFLTYFQNEAQLEKSRLLSDRFSAERPKGSFSTLEIQRTEQGDSAMYLCASSLGGTGLTDTQYFGPGTRLTVL.

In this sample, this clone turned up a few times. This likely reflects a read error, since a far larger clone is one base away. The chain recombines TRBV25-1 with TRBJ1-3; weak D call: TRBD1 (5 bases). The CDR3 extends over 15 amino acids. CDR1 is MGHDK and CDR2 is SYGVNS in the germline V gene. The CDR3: CTSSESRVPGNTIYF. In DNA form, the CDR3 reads TGTACCAGCAGTGAATCCAGGGTCCCTGGAAACACCATATATTTT.

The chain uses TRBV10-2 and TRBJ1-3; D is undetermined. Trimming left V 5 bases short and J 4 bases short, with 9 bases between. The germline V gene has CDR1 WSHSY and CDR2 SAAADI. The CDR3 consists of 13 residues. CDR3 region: CASSPGLGNTIYF. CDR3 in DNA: TGCGCCAGCAGTCCGGGGTTGGGAAACACCATATATTTT.

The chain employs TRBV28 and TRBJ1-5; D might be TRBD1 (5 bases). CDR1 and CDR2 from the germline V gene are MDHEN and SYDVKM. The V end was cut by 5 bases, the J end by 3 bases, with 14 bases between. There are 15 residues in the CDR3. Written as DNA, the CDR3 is TGTGCCAGCAGTCCATGGGACGGTGACAATCAGCCCCAGCATTTT. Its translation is CASSPWDGDNQPQHF.